This T cell receptor beta chain was identified during a study of shared clonotypes between healthy human individuals (dated by TCRdb to 2020 to 2022). Looking at the study overall: A few men and two women, aged 18 to 49 years, made up the cohort. Per donor, three plates each were used for CD4 naive and CD4 memory, two for CD8 naive, and one for CD8 memory. Blood TCR repertoires of about 5 healthy adults were deeply sequenced to estimate repertoire size and the extent of clonotype sharing between individuals. Different laboratories and diverse techniques were used to prepare libraries and sequence TCR repertoires, to increase sequencing depth and limit assay-specific biases. Between about 0.8 and 9 billion PBMCs per donor were obtained by leukapheresis. The study at large found these results: Incomplete sequencing was indicated by rarefaction of sorted-subset datasets, despite the large sequencing depth. Compared with non-shared clonotypes, clonotypes shared by all four sorted-subset donors had higher generation probabilities. Pairwise subsampling led to the expectation that sequencing depth would affect the degree of clonotype sharing among donors. Estimated clonotype richness was generally larger for naive than for memory subsets. Across a handful of donors, approximately 5% of naive CD4, approximately 3.5% of naive CD8, 2.3% of memory CD4, and under 0.45% of memory CD8 clonotypes were shared. Only blood was sampled, and tissue TCR repertoires likely differ from those in blood. The genetic and exposure-history diversity represented was limited by the small number of donors.

TCR CDR3 regions were amplified from genomic DNA by multiplex PCR using the deep immunoSEQ assay. Genomic DNA extracted from each cell subset was distributed evenly over all wells of several immunoSEQ 96-well plates, and each plate served as one replicate. For sorted subsets, approximately 200 ng of genomic DNA, equivalent to around 29,000 T cell genomes, went into each replicate PCR. Purified libraries were measured with a Qubit 3.0 fluorometer, size-checked on a Bioanalyzer 2100, and measured again with the KAPA Library Quantification kit. Every immunoSEQ 96-well plate was sequenced on a separate single-read 150-cycle Illumina NextSeq 550 flow cell. Concerning the study's data processing: Because the immunoSEQ output included only junctional sequences and no quality scores, the filtering could not be the same as the filtering used for full-length reads. Sequences were annotated with PyIR, a Python wrapper for IgBLAST v1.9, using IMGT germline references to assign V/J genes and CDR3. Any read was removed if the V/J assignment was weak (E-value above 1e-6), the CDR3 was missing, or the read contained stop codons, out-of-frame junctions, or ambiguous translated residues. A V3J clonotype was defined by an identical inferred V gene, J gene, and CDR3 amino acid sequence. The percentage overlap between two repertoires was calculated by dividing the number of shared unique clonotypes by the size of the smaller repertoire. Richness of each repertoire was evaluated using RTK rarefaction, the Chao1 estimator, and Recon v2.1 estimates of unobserved clonotypes. Generation probabilities were computed with OLGA for all TCRbeta clonotypes obtained by the gDNA method from four donors. In TCRdb, the immuneACCESS table is reduced to in-frame sequences with V and J assigned. These tables do not hold every clone; where another copy was compared, an unresolved V gene accounts for under half, and the others remain unexplained. The V and J calls and clone size are taken from that table; D and trimming were inferred from the DNA. The table for this sample lists under 1 million clones; roughly 96% of them were counted only once. The ten biggest clones cover less than 0.25% of the sample.

V drops 5 bases and J drops 1 base, leaving 12 bases in between. CDR1 and CDR2, looked up from the germline V gene, are SGHAT and FQNNGV. The CDR3 contains 15 residues, cysteine and phenylalanine counted. CDR3 DNA is the only sequence kept; it has 45 bases, read in frame from the first base. Worth noting for this clone: Its antigen target is currently unknown. There are no base qualities to consult, and no much larger clone falls within one base.

CD8 naive samples consisted of CD45RO-negative cells that were positively selected for CCR7, yielding a CD45RA+CCR7+ population without TemRA cells. Healthy HIV-negative adults with no recently reported acute infections or vaccinations were included as donors. Every donor was a Caucasian adult living in Nashville, Tennessee, USA. After blood collection by leukapheresis, PBMCs were isolated using Ficoll-Histopaque density gradient centrifugation and then cryopreserved in the vapor phase of liquid nitrogen. Analytical flow cytometry was used to check the purity and quantity of each magnetically sorted T cell population. From each sorted fraction, genomic DNA was isolated and quantified by UV absorbance on a Nanodrop 2000c.

The sequence links TRBV11-2 to TRBJ2-4; the D gene remains uncertain. Sequencing was done on a sample of naive CD8+ T cells sorted from blood. The meaning of the sample's cell subset or site label: CD45RA+CCR7+. The clonotype was recovered from a man aged 30-40 years in good health. This receptor carries the CDR3 CASSDVIGAKNIQYF. In nucleotide form, the sequence is TGTGCCAGCAGCGATGTTATTGGGGCCAAAAACATTCAGTACTTC.